This record looks at one TCR beta chain sequence and its context. Its specificity is unknown. Primers for the PCR totalled 60 Vbeta and 13 Jbeta. TCRdb's table, derived via immunoSEQ multiplex PCR, lists solely in-frame clones and lacks some. The profile covers about 210,000 clones, with about 80% appearing a single time and approximately 5.7% taken by the ten largest. This sample stems from a study of cytomegalovirus exposure and HLA in healthy donors. Study details: There were some 120 million unique TCR beta sequences, drawn from about 180 million T cells, in an earlier analysis. The study's findings and limits: The study dropped some indistinguishable V segments, TRBV6-2 and TRBV6-3 among them.

This CDR3 comprises 15 residues. V was shortened by 3 bases and J by 3 bases, with 12 bases between the two germline ends. The germline CDR1 and CDR2 sequences are SGHRS and YFSETQ. The receptor comes from a man aged 40-49 years in good health and CMV-seropositive. Sequenced input: PBMCs. The V and J genes are TRBV5-1 and TRBJ2-2; D might be TRBD1 (6 bases). The CDR3 here is CASSSRGLDTGELFF. The CDR3, as DNA: TGCGCCAGCAGCTCAAGGGGGTTGGACACCGGGGAGCTGTTTTTT.